This T cell receptor beta chain came from a study of radiotherapy plus CTLA-4 blockade in lung cancer. Study summary: The study recorded objective responses in less than 20% of patients and disease control in around 33%.

Profiling relied on immunoSEQ multiplex PCR, and the TCRdb table lists in-frame clones only, not all of them. Among approximately 57,000 clones listed, almost 85% were seen once. This clone was counted a few times. The target antigen is unknown. Germline-derived CDR1 and CDR2 are SGHRS and YFSETQ. V dropped 7 bases and J dropped 5 bases, with 15 bases sitting between them. CDR3 length: 13 amino acids. Study observations and caveats: It was early blood T cell clone dynamics, with interferon-beta, that reportedly best predicted response.

This clonotype originated in a human donor with non-small cell lung cancer whose response to radiotherapy plus ipilimumab could not be evaluated. This specimen consisted of peripheral blood, obtained from a patient treated with radiotherapy plus ipilimumab. The chain links TRBV5-1 to TRBJ1-1, with D unclear. The CDR3 protein is CASGEPGRTEAFF. CDR3 nucleotides: TGCGCCAGCGGAGAACCTGGGAGGACTGAAGCTTTCTTT.